The present entry profiles one T cell receptor beta chain with its context. CDR3 size: 16 residues. V gave up 5 bases and J gave up 2 bases, with 18 bases separating them. Germline V gives CDR1 SNHLY, CDR2 FYNNEI. The data originate from a study of CD8 T cells in Susac syndrome. Random hexamers served to reverse transcribe roughly 0.45 to 1 ug RNA. Multiplex immunoSEQ PCR targeted 54 Vbeta and 13 Jbeta TCR beta segments. From the immunoSEQ multiplex PCR reads, TCRdb called clonotypes with MiXCR, one entry per CDR3 protein. The sample gives under 150,000 distinct CDR3 sequences, roughly 80% of which show up once; around 0.51% is in the top ten.

Sequences were obtained from CD8+ T cells from PBMCs. This chain connects TRBV2 to TRBJ1-1; a possible D gene is TRBD1 (5 bases). The source is a human donor with multiple sclerosis. CDR3 bases: TGTGCCAGCAGTACGGGGGTCCGGAGCGTAAACACTGAAGCTTTCTTT. The encoded protein is CASSTGVRSVNTEAFF.